These 25 T cell receptor beta chains came from one sample sequenced in a study of cytomegalovirus exposure and HLA in healthy donors. 60 Vbeta and 13 Jbeta primers were used in PCR. Data came from immunoSEQ multiplex PCR; TCRdb stores just in-frame clones and leaves some out. The profile shows some 180,000 clones, roughly 75% of them singletons. The sample consisted of PBMCs. These receptor sequences come from a woman in her thirties in good health and CMV-seronegative.

The chain uses TRBV5-1 and TRBJ2-7; 8 bases line up with TRBD1. V was pared by 4 bases and J by 4 bases, with 4 bases of the junction left unmatched. Per the germline V gene, CDR1 is SGHRS and CDR2 is YFSETQ. This CDR3 has 13 residues. The CDR3 DNA follows: TGCGCCAGCAGCGGGAGGACAGGGTACGAGCAGTACTTC. This translates into CASSGRTGYEQYF.

The CDR3: CASSYSIGGTGNTIYF. The CDR3 nucleotides are TGTGCCAGCAGTTACTCGATAGGGGGAACTGGAAACACCATATATTTT. The gene calls are TRBV6-5 and TRBJ1-3, with D maybe TRBD1 (6 bases). Germline V gives CDR1 MNHEY, CDR2 SVGAGI. V lost 0 bases to trimming and J lost 2 bases, with 11 bases between them. This CDR3 comprises 16 residues.

This clone was detected only a few times. The genes are TRBV5-8 and TRBJ2-3; the D is unclear. Germline V gene lookup returns CDR1 SGHTS and CDR2 YDEGEE. V lost 4 bases and J lost 2, with 8 bases in between. This CDR3 is built from 13 residues. The CDR3 DNA follows: TGTGCCAGCAGCCCCCAGTCCACAGATACGCAGTATTTT. It yields the protein CASSPQSTDTQYF.

The chain recombines TRBV10-3 with TRBJ1-1; D perhaps matches TRBD1 (5 bases). This CDR3 contains 14 residues. Germline CDR1 is ENHRY and CDR2 is SYGVKD. Trimming took 10 bases from V and 2 from J, leaving 17 bases between them. The CDR3 DNA follows: TGTGCCACCCATCCCCAGGGTCCTAACACTGAAGCTTTCTTT. Protein product: CATHPQGPNTEAFF.

This clone has only one observation. V usage is TRBV5-1 and J usage is TRBJ1-4, with D maybe TRBD1 (6 bases). Germline V gives CDR1 SGHRS, CDR2 YFSETQ. This CDR3 has 16 residues. Trimming shortened V by 4 bases and J by 0 bases, and 13 bases separated the two germline ends. The DNA of the CDR3 is TGCGCCAGCAGCCGAAACAGGGTTGCAACTAATGAAAAACTGTTTTTT. Its translation: CASSRNRVATNEKLFF.

The genes are TRBV4-3 and TRBJ2-7; a weak D match, TRBD2 (7 bases). V gave up 0 bases and J gave up 3 bases, with 12 bases separating them. Germline loops: CDR1 LGHNA, CDR2 YSLEER. The CDR3 has 15 amino acids. The CDR3 protein is CASSQERGGYYEQYF. CDR3 bases: TGCGCCAGCAGCCAAGAAAGGGGGGGGTACTACGAGCAGTACTTC.

This chain links TRBV5-1 with TRBJ1-1; D remains ambiguous. The V end was cut by 0 bases, the J end by 0 bases, with 9 bases between. The CDR3 loop spans 15 amino acids. Per germline, CDR1 SGHRS and CDR2 YFSETQ. This CDR3 is CASSLDPVLNTEAFF. The CDR3 coding sequence is TGCGCCAGCAGCTTGGATCCGGTTTTGAACACTGAAGCTTTCTTT.

The genes are TRBV5-8 and TRBJ2-7, with a possible D match to TRBD1 (6 bases). The germline V gene has CDR1 SGHTS and CDR2 YDEGEE. V was trimmed by 1 base and J by 3 bases, leaving 20 bases between them. The CDR3 consists of 17 residues. The CDR3 DNA reads as TGTGCCAGCAGCTTGAACGGACAGATACTTCCCTACTACGAGCAGTACTTC. Its translation: CASSLNGQILPYYEQYF. Filled out from reference TRBV5-8 and TRBJ2-7, the complete variable domain reads EAGVTQSPTHLIKTRGQQATLRCSPISGHTSVYWYQQALGLGLQFLLWYDEGEERNRGNFPPRFSGRQFPNYSSELNVNALELEDSALYLCASSLNGQILPYYEQYFGPGTRLTVT.

V gene TRBV5-1 combines with J gene TRBJ1-2; a possible D gene is TRBD1 (6 bases). Germline V gene sequence: CDR1 SGHRS, CDR2 YFSETQ. The V gene lost 1 base and the J gene lost 3 bases, with 10 bases spanning the gap. The CDR3 spans 14 residues. CDR3 nucleotide sequence: TGCGCCAGCAGCTTGACAGGGACGGACTATGGCTACACCTTC. Translating gives CASSLTGTDYGYTF.

This clone was seen once. This chain joins TRBV13 and TRBJ2-7, with TRBD1 matching 7 bases. Germline V gene sequence: CDR1 PRHDT, CDR2 FYEKMQ (reference sequence). This CDR3 is 14 amino acids long. Trimming removed 5 bases from V and 0 bases from J; junction bases left unmatched: 4. The CDR3 protein is CASSPGTASYEQYF. The CDR3, as DNA: TGTGCCAGCAGCCCTGGGACAGCCTCCTACGAGCAGTACTTC.

V usage is TRBV7-6 and J usage is TRBJ2-3, with D maybe TRBD1 (6 bases). V was shortened by 11 bases and J by 8 bases, with 14 bases between the two germline ends. The CDR3 consists of 11 residues. CDR1 and CDR2 from the germline V gene are SGHVS and FNYEAQ. CDR3 nucleotide sequence: TGTGCCGCCAACAGGGACGGTACGCAGTATTTT. Residues: CAANRDGTQYF.

V and J are TRBV5-1 and TRBJ1-3, with 8 bases identical to TRBD1. Germline CDR1 and CDR2: SGHRS and YFSETQ. Unmatched junction bases numbered 4, after V lost 4 bases and J lost 1 base. The CDR3 sequence is 15 residues long. The CDR3 DNA is TGCGCCAGCAGCGACCGGACAGGGTCTGGAAACACCATATATTTT. It specifies CASSDRTGSGNTIYF. The full variable domain, in which reference TRBV5-1 and TRBJ1-3 provide the parts outside the CDR3, is KAGVTQTPRYLIKTRGQQVTLSCSPISGHRSVSWYQQTPGQGLQFLFEYFSETQRNKGNFPGRFSGRQFSNSRSEMNVSTLELGDSALYLCASSDRTGSGNTIYFGEGSWLTVV.

V and J are TRBV5-1 and TRBJ2-7, with 10 nucleotides matching TRBD1. The V segment lost 2 bases and the J segment 5 bases; nucleotides outside the gene matches: 7. Per the germline V gene, CDR1 is SGHRS and CDR2 is YFSETQ. The CDR3 consists of 15 residues. CDR3 amino acids: CASSFLDRGRNEQYF. DNA for the CDR3: TGCGCCAGCAGCTTCCTAGACAGGGGGCGTAACGAGCAGTACTTC.

There are a few counts of this clone. V is TRBV18 and J is TRBJ2-3; unclear D gene. From germline, CDR1 is KGHSH and CDR2 LQKENI. This CDR3 region has 12 residues. V gave up 1 base and J gave up 5 bases, with 4 bases separating them. The CDR3 DNA reads as TGTGCCAGCTCACCACGGAGAGATACGCAGTATTTT. As protein: CASSPRRDTQYF.

The chain employs TRBV5-4 and TRBJ1-1; tentatively, D is TRBD1 (5 bases). Looked up from germline, CDR1 is SGHNT and CDR2 is YYREEE (reference sequence). Trimming took off 0 bases at V and 3 bases at J, with 12 bases between the two ends. The CDR3 sequence is 15 residues long. The CDR3 nucleotides read TGTGCCAGCAGCTTGGGGGGCAGTTCGGACACTGAAGCTTTCTTT. This sequence encodes CASSLGGSSDTEAFF. Supplemented by reference TRBV5-4 and TRBJ1-1, the full variable domain reads ETGVTQSPTHLIKTRGQQVTLRCSSQSGHNTVSWYQQALGQGPQFIFQYYREEENGRGNFPPRFSGLQFPNYSSELNVNALELDDSALYLCASSLGGSSDTEAFFGQGTRLTVV.

This clone was counted a few times. The V and J genes are TRBV2 and TRBJ1-1; maybe TRBD1 (6 bases). The CDR3 is 14 residues long. V lost 6 bases and J lost 2, with 13 bases in between. CDR1 SNHLY and CDR2 FYNNEI come from the germline V gene. CDR3 sequence reads: CASSETGSNTEAFF. Here the CDR3 DNA reads TGTGCCAGCAGCGAGACAGGCTCTAACACTGAAGCTTTCTTT.

The chain links TRBV27 to TRBJ2-7; D may be TRBD2 (7 bases). The CDR3 has 13 residues. From germline, CDR1 is MNHEY and CDR2 SMNVEV (reference sequence). The V gene lost 3 bases and the J gene lost 7 bases, with 13 bases spanning the gap. CDR3 protein: CASSLGGGGEQYF. The CDR3 nucleotides are TGTGCCAGCAGTTTGGGGGGAGGGGGAGAGCAGTACTTC.

The chain uses TRBV9 and TRBJ2-3; 9 bases are a match to TRBD2. With 4 bases clipped from V and 3 bases from J, the junction kept 15 bases outside the gene matches. The germline gives CDR1 SGDLS, CDR2 YYNGEE. CDR3 length: 18 residues. DNA for the CDR3: TGTGCCAGCAGCACCCATCTCATAGCGGGGGTTCTAACAGATACGCAGTATTTT. Translation gives CASSTHLIAGVLTDTQYF.

The J gene is TRBJ2-3, the V gene TRBV6-5; 9 bases are shared with TRBD2. CDR3 length equals 14 residues. V gave up 5 bases and J gave up 8 bases; unmatched junction bases: 8. Germline values: CDR1 MNHEY, CDR2 SVGAGI. The CDR3 nucleotides read TGTGCCAGCAGTCGTACCGGGACTAGCCCTACGCAGTATTTT. Translation: CASSRTGTSPTQYF.

The V gene is TRBV11-2, the J gene TRBJ2-2, with D perhaps TRBD1 (7 bases). The CDR3 sequence is 16 residues long. The V and J ends lost 7 bases and 5 bases respectively, with 20 bases between them. CDR1 is SGHAT and CDR2 is FQNNGV in the germline V gene. CDR3 DNA: TGTGCCAGCACCAACCCGGGGGACAGTCGAACCGGGGAGCTGTTTTTT. This sequence encodes CASTNPGDSRTGELFF.

The count of this clone is one. A junction end diverges from the germline sequence, so it may reflect a read error. This chain connects TRBV29-1 to TRBJ1-5, with unresolved D. This CDR3 is built from 13 residues. CDR1 is SQVTM and CDR2 is ANQGSEA in the germline V gene. In DNA form, the CDR3 reads TGCAGCGTTGCGGGGAGCCGAAATCAGCCCCGGCATTTT. This gives the protein CSVAGSRNQPRHF. The complete variable domain, with remaining parts taken from reference TRBV29-1 and TRBJ1-5, reads SAVISQKPSRDICQRGTSLTIQCQVDSQVTMMFWYRQQPGQSLTLIATANQGSEATYESGFVIDKFPISRPNLTFSTLTVSNMSPEDSSIYLCSVAGSRNQPRHFGDGTRLSIL.

Concerning this clone: This sample also contains other DNA sequences that code for the same CDR3. The chain links TRBV5-1 to TRBJ1-2; D gene ambiguous. Germline-derived CDR1 and CDR2 are SGHRS and YFSETQ. The CDR3 runs to 13 residues. Trimming shortened V by 0 bases and J by 4 bases, and 7 bases separated the two germline ends. The DNA for the CDR3 is TGCGCCAGCAGCTTGGATCGTATCTATGGCTACACCTTC. Protein sequence: CASSLDRIYGYTF.

The chain employs TRBV7-2 and TRBJ2-5, with D perhaps matching TRBD1 (5 bases). Trimming took 2 bases from V and 6 from J, leaving 13 bases between them. Germline CDR1 is SGHTA and CDR2 is FQGNSA. This CDR3 is built from 14 residues. CDR3 sequence reads: CASSLSAGQKTQYF. CDR3 coding DNA: TGTGCCAGCAGCTTATCCGCAGGACAAAAGACCCAGTACTTC.

This rearrangement joins TRBV30 to TRBJ2-7; no reliable D call. Germline-derived CDR1 and CDR2 are GTSNPN and SVGIG (reference sequence). CDR3 length: 12 residues. V lost 0 bases and J 6 bases, leaving 9 bases between the germline ends. As DNA, the CDR3 is TGTGCCTGGAGTGTAAGCGTAGGCGAGCAGTACTTC. Translated, it gives CAWSVSVGEQYF.

The chain couples TRBV23-1 to TRBJ2-7, with TRBD1 as a possible D gene (6 bases). TRBV23-1 has ORF status, its function being uncertain. Trimming removed 8 bases from V and 4 bases from J, with 21 bases in between. The CDR3 extends over 15 amino acids. The CDR3 coding sequence is TGCGCCAGCTACCGCCCAAAAACAGGGAAATACGAGCAGTACTTC. Translating it yields CASYRPKTGKYEQYF.